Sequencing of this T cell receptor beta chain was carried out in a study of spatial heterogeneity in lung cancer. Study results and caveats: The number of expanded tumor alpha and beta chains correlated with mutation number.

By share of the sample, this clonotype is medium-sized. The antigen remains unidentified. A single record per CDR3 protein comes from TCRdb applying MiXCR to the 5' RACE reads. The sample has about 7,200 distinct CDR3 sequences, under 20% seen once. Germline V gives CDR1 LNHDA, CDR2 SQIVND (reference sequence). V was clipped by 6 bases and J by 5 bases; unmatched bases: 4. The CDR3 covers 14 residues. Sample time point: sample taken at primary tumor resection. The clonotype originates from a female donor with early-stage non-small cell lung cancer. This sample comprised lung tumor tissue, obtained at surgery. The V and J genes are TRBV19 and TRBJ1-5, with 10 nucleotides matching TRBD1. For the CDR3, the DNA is TGTGCCAGTAGACCGGGACAGGGGCATCAGCCCCAGCATTTT. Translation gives CASRPGQGHQPQHF.